This is a list of T cell receptor beta chains from one sample in a study of blood T cells in healthy people across ages. Using its own MiXCR run on the 5' RACE reads, TCRdb lists one record per CDR3 protein. The table lists roughly 1.5 million distinct CDR3 sequences, roughly 43% of them singletons. Sequenced input: blood. Receptors originate from a woman between 18 and 29 years old in good health. Each CDR3 is given with its conserved first and last residue. Fields, in order: CDR3 length, clone size, V gene, D gene, J gene, CDR3 DNA, CDR3 protein. A D gene is named only where the DNA matches it firmly. The listing skips clone size in some rows; elsewhere it reads once, few, many or a size class.

>13|-|TRBV18|-|TRBJ2-1
TGTGCCAGCTCCACTCTTCCCTACAATGAGCAGTTCTTC
CASSTLPYNEQFF
>14|many|TRBV6-2/TRBV6-3|-|TRBJ1-2
TGTGCCAGCAGTTCGACGTGGCGGAACTATGGCTACACCTTC
CASSSTWRNYGYTF
>16|-|TRBV4-3|TRBD1|TRBJ1-2
TGCGCCAGCAGCCCCGACCGGGACAGGGGCATTAGTGGCTACACCTTC
CASSPDRDRGISGYTF
>16|-|TRBV30|-|TRBJ2-1
TGTGCCTGGAGTGTACTTGGGGGAGCCCTCCCCAATGAGCAGTTCTTC
CAWSVLGGALPNEQFF
>16|once|TRBV16|TRBD2|TRBJ2-7
TGTGCCAGCAGCGGCCTCCTAGCGGGAGATAATTACGAGCAGTACTTC
CASSGLLAGDNYEQYF
>13|few|TRBV2|-|TRBJ1-3
TGTGCCAGCAGTGCAGGGGACGGAAACACCATATATTTT
CASSAGDGNTIYF
>15|once|TRBV7-2|TRBD2|TRBJ2-5
TGTGCCAGCAGCTTAGGGGGGGGGATCCAAGAGACCCAGTACTTC
CASSLGGGIQETQYF
>18|-|TRBV4-1|TRBD2|TRBJ2-5
TGCGCCAGCAGCCAAAGATGTCTAGCGGGGGCTGCAAAAGAGACCCAGTACTTC
CASSQRCLAGAAKETQYF
>13|many|TRBV9|-|TRBJ2-7
TGTGCCAGCAGCGTAGGAATCTCCTACGAGCAGTACTTC
CASSVGISYEQYF
>17|few|TRBV5-1|TRBD2|TRBJ2-1
TGCGCCAGCAGCACCGGACTAGCGGGAGATCTCGACAATGAGCAGTTCTTC
CASSTGLAGDLDNEQFF
>15|few|TRBV6-2/TRBV6-3|-|TRBJ2-7
TGTGCCAGCAGGGATCGAGGGGCCGGGTCCTACGAGCAGTACTTC
CASRDRGAGSYEQYF
>14|few|TRBV2|TRBD2|TRBJ2-5
TGTGCCAGCAGGGGACTACCCACCCTGGAGACCCAGTACTTC
CASRGLPTLETQYF
>13|-|TRBV7-6|-|TRBJ2-1
TGTGCCAGCAGCTTAGGTATCCACAATGAGCAGTTCTTC
CASSLGIHNEQFF
>14|-|TRBV12-3/TRBV12-4|-|TRBJ2-3
TGTGCCAGCACCCCAGACAGGCTCACAGATACGCAGTATTTT
CASTPDRLTDTQYF
>15|-|TRBV20-1|-|TRBJ1-2
TGCAGTGCTCCCGGGAAGGGGAACGGGCTCTATGGCTACACCTTC
CSAPGKGNGLYGYTF
>13|-|TRBV10-3|-|TRBJ2-7
TGTGCCATCAGTGGGTCGGAACACTACGAGCAGTACTTC
CAISGSEHYEQYF
>14|few|TRBV14|TRBD2|TRBJ2-5
TGTGCCAGCAGCCAAGAACTAGCGGGAGAGACCCAGTACTTC
CASSQELAGETQYF
>15|-|TRBV7-7|-|TRBJ2-5
TGTGCTAGCAGCTTATCCGTGGCGGAGTCCGCCAAGCAGTACTTC
CASSLSVAESAKQYF
>13|-|TRBV27|-|TRBJ2-1
TGTGCCAGCAGTTTCCTGGGCTCGAATGAGCAGTTCTTC
CASSFLGSNEQFF
>19|many|TRBV29-1|-|TRBJ2-1
TGCAGCGTCGCCTCTTTTATAAGGGGGTACGGGAGCTCCTACAATGAGCAGTTCTTC
CSVASFIRGYGSSYNEQFF
>14|once|TRBV21-1|-|TRBJ1-1
TGTGCCAGCAGCAAAGCGGGGTTCGTAGCTGAAGCTTTCTTT
CASSKAGFVAEAFF
>15|-|TRBV10-2|TRBD1|TRBJ2-2
TGCGCCAGCACTGGGACAGGGGGCGGCACCGGGGAGCTGTTTTTT
CASTGTGGGTGELFF
>13|-|TRBV12-3/TRBV12-4|-|TRBJ1-2
TGTGCCAGCAGTTTCTTGGACGGGGTGAGCTACACCTTC
CASSFLDGVSYTF
>13|few|TRBV29-1|TRBD1|TRBJ2-7
TGCAGCGTTCGGACAGGGGAGGGCTACGAGCAGTACTTC
CSVRTGEGYEQYF
>13|few|TRBV7-9|-|TRBJ2-7
TGTGCCAGCAGCGCAACAGCCTCCTACGAGCAGTACTTC
CASSATASYEQYF
>14|-|TRBV2|TRBD1|TRBJ2-5
TGTGCCAGCGCGCTTAGGCAGGGGGCTGAGACCCAGTACTTC
CASALRQGAETQYF
>12|few|TRBV6-6|-|TRBJ2-1
TGTGCCAGCAGTTACTCGAGGGAGCAGCAGTTCTTC
CASSYSREQQFF